The sequence of this TCR beta chain was determined in a study of control samples from healthy donors and cancer patients. Clones were sequenced by immunoSEQ multiplex PCR, and TCRdb holds only the in-frame ones, with some missing. The top ten clones hold 40% of a sample with 100,000 to 150,000 clones, around 90% of them seen once. The sample taken for sequencing was blood. The receptor was isolated from a man aged 50-59 years in good health.

CDR3 sequence: CASSQDALYNQPQHF. CDR3 nucleotides: TGTGCCAGCAGCCAAGATGCCCTCTACAATCAGCCCCAGCATTTT. The V gene is TRBV4-2, the J gene TRBJ1-5; no definite D call. Trimming pared 0 bases from V and 3 bases from J, leaving 9 bases between. Germline lookup yields CDR1 LGHNA and CDR2 YNFKEQ. The CDR3 has 15 amino acids.